This T cell receptor (beta chain) derives from a study of T cell clonotyping in hematopoietic cell transplantation. Across the whole study: Recipient samples before transplant were obtained post-cytoreduction.

The time point here: recipient sample about 28 days before transplant, after cytoreduction. Assay: immunoSEQ multiplex PCR; the TCRdb copy retains only in-frame clones and omits some. The sample has tens of thousands of clones, around 86% seen once. Points from the study as a whole: Broader posttransplant TCR repertoire diversity was predicted by graft donor and pretransplant recipient Inverse Simpson Index values.

This clone has only a few counts. Its antigen is not known. The sequence came from a man in his sixties with biphenotypic leukemia. Some clones in this sample may be carry-over from other donors' samples. The sample here was peripheral blood mononuclear cells, taken before stem cell transplant.

The CDR3 spells CAISVRDNEQYF. The CDR3 coding sequence is TGTGCCATCAGTGTCAGGGATAACGAGCAGTACTTC. The chain links TRBV10-3 to TRBJ2-7, with D perhaps matching TRBD1 (5 bases). Germline V lookup: CDR1 ENHRY, CDR2 SYGVKD. This CDR3 has 12 amino acids. V was shortened by 4 bases and J by 5 bases, with 9 bases between the two germline ends.